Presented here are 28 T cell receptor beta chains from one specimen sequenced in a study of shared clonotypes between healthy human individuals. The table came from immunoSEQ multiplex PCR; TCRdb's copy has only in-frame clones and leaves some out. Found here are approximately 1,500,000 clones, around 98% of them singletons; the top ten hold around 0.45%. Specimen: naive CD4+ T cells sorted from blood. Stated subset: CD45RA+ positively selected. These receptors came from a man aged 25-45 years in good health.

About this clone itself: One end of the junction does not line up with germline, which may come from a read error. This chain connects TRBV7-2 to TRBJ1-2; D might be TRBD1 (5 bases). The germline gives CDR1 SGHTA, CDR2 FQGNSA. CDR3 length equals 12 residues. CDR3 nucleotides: TGTGCCAGCAGCCCCCCCGCGGGGGGTCGCGCCTTC. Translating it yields CASSPPAGGRAF.

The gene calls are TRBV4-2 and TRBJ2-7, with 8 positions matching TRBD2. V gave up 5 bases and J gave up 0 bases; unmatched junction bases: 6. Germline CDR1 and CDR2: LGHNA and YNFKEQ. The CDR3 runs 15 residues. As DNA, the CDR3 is TGTGCCAGCAGCACCACTAGCGGAGCCTCCTACGAGCAGTACTTC. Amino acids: CASSTTSGASYEQYF.

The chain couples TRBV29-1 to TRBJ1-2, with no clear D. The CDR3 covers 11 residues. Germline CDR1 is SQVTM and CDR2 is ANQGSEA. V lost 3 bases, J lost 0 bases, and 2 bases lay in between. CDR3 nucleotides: TGCAGCGTTGACGCTAACTATGGCTACACCTTC. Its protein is CSVDANYGYTF.

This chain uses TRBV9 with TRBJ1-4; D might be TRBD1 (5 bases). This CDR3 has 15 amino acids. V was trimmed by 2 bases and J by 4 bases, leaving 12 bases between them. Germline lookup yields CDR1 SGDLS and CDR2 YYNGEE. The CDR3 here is CASSVSTGYNEKLFF. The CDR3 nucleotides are TGTGCCAGCAGCGTTAGTACAGGTTATAATGAAAAACTGTTTTTT.

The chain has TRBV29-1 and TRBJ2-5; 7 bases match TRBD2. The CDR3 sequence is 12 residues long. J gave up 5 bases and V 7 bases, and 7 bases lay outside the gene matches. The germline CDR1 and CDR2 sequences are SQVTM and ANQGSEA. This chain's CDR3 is CSGFLGGETQYF. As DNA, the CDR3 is TGCAGCGGGTTCTTGGGGGGGGAGACCCAGTACTTC.

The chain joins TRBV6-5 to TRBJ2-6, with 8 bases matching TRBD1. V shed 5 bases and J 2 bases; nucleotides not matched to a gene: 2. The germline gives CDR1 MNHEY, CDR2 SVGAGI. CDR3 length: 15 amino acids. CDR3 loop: CASSQQGAGANVLTF. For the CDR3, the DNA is TGTGCCAGCAGTCAACAGGGGGCTGGGGCCAACGTCCTGACTTTC.

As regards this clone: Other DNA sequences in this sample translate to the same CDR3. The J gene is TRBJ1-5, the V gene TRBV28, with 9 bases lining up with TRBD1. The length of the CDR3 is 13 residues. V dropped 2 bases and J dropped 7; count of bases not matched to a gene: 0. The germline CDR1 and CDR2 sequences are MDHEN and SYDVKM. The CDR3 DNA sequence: TGTGCCAGCAGTTTAACAGGGGGCCAGCCCCAGCATTTT. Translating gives CASSLTGGQPQHF.

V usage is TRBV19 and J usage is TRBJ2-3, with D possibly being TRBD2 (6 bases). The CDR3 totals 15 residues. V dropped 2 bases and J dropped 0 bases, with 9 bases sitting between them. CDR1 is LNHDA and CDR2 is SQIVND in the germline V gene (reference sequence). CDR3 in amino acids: CASSIWRGSTDTQYF. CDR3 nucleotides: TGTGCCAGTAGTATATGGCGGGGTAGCACAGATACGCAGTATTTT. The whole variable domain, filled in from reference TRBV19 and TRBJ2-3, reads DGGITQSPKYLFRKEGQNVTLSCEQNLNHDAMYWYRQDPGQGLRLIYYSQIVNDFQKGDIAEGYSVSREKKESFPLTVTSAQKNPTAFYLCASSIWRGSTDTQYFGPGTRLTVL.

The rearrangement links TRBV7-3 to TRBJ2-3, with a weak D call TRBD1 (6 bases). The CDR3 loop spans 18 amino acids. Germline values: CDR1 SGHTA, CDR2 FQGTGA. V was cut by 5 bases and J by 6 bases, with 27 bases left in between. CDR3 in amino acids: CASSLRGGGQGLGDTQYF. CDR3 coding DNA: TGTGCCAGCAGCCTCAGAGGGGGTGGCCAGGGGCTAGGGGATACGCAGTATTTT.

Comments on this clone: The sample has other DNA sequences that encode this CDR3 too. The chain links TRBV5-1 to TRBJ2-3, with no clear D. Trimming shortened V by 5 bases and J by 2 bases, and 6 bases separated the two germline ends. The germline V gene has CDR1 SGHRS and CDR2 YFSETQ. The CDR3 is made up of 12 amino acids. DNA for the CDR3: TGCGCCAGCAGTGCTAACACAGATACGCAGTATTTT. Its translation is CASSANTDTQYF.

CDR3 nucleotide sequence: TGTGCCAGCAGCTTGGTGCAGGGTAGAATCAGCTCCTACGAGCAGTACTTC. Its protein product is CASSLVQGRISSYEQYF. The chain carries TRBV5-5 and TRBJ2-7, with TRBD1 as a possible D gene (5 bases). The germline CDR1 and CDR2 sequences are SGHKS and YYEKEE (reference sequence). The CDR3 spans 17 residues. Trimming left V 0 bases short and J 0 bases short, with 16 bases between.

CDR3 sequence reads: CASSEAGGRETQYF. CDR3 DNA: TGTGCCAGCAGTGAAGCGGGAGGTCGGGAGACCCAGTACTTC. The chain is built from TRBV2 and TRBJ2-5; the D gene is possibly TRBD2 (6 bases). The CDR3 runs 14 residues. V was clipped by 0 bases and J by 5 bases, with 10 bases between them. Germline lookup yields CDR1 SNHLY and CDR2 FYNNEI.

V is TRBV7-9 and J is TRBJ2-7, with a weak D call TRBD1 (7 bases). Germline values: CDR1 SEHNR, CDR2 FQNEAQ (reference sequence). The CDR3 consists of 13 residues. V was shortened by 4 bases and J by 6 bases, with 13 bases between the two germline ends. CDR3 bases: TGTGCCAGCAGCTCAGACAGGGACTCCGAGCAGTACTTC. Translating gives CASSSDRDSEQYF.

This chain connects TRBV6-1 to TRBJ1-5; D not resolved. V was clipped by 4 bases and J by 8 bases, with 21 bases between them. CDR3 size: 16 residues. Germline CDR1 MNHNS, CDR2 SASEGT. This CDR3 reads CASSVTGRQSGEPQHF. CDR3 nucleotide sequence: TGTGCCAGCAGTGTAACCGGGAGACAATCCGGCGAGCCCCAGCATTTT.

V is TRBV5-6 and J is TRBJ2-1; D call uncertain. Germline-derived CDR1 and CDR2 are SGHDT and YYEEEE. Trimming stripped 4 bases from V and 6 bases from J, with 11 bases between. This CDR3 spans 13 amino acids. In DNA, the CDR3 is TGTGCCAGCAGCCGCCGGGTCTTCAATGAGCAGTTCTTC. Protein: CASSRRVFNEQFF.

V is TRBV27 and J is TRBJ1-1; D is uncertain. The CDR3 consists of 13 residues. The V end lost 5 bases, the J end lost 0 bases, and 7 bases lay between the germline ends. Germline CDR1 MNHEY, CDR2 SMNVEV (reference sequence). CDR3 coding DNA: TGTGCCAGCAGTCGTTATATGAACACTGAAGCTTTCTTT. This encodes CASSRYMNTEAFF.

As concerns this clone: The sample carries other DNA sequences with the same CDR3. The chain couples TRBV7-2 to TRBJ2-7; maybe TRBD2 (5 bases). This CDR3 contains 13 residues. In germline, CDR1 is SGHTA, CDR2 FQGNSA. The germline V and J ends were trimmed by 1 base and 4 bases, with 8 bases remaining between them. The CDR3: CASSLVPGYEQYF. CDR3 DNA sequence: TGTGCCAGCAGCTTAGTTCCGGGATACGAGCAGTACTTC.

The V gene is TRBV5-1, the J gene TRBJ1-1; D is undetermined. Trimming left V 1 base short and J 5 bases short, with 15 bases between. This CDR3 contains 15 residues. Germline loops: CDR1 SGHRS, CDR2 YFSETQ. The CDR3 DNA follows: TGCGCCAGCAGCTTGATCGGGTCCCGGGAAACTGAAGCTTTCTTT. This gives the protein CASSLIGSRETEAFF. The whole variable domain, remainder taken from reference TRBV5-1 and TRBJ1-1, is KAGVTQTPRYLIKTRGQQVTLSCSPISGHRSVSWYQQTPGQGLQFLFEYFSETQRNKGNFPGRFSGRQFSNSRSEMNVSTLELGDSALYLCASSLIGSRETEAFFGQGTRLTVV.

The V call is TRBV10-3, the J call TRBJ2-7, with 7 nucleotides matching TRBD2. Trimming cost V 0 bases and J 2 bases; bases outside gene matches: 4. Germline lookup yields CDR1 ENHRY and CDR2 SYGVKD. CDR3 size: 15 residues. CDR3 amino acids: CAISESSSGAYEQYF. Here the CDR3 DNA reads TGTGCCATCAGTGAGTCGTCAAGCGGGGCCTACGAGCAGTACTTC.

The CDR3 nucleotides read TGTGCCAGCAGCCAAGTAGCCTTCCAAGAGACCCAGTACTTC. Amino acids: CASSQVAFQETQYF. The chain carries TRBV14 and TRBJ2-5; D not resolved. The CDR3 totals 14 residues. V lost 1 base and J 1 base, leaving 7 bases between the germline ends. Germline V gene sequence: CDR1 SGHDN, CDR2 FVKESK.

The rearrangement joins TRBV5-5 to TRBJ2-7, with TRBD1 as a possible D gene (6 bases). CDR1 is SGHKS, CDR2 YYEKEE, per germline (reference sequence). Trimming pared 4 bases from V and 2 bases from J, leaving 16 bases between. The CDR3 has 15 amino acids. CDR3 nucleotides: TGTGCCAGCAGCCGCACCCTAGCAGGGGCCTACGAGCAGTACTTC. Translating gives CASSRTLAGAYEQYF.

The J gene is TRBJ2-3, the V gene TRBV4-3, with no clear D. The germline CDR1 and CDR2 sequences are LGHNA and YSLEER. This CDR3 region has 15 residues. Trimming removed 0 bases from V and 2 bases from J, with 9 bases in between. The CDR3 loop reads CASSQDNPATDTQYF. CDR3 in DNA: TGCGCCAGCAGCCAAGACAACCCAGCCACAGATACGCAGTATTTT.

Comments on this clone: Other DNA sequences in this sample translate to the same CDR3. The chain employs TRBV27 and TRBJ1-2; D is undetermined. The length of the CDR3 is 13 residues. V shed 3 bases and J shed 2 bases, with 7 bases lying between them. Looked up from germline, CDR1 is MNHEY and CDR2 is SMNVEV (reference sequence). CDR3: CASSLGQNYGYTF. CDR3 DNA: TGTGCCAGCAGTTTGGGCCAGAACTATGGCTACACCTTC.

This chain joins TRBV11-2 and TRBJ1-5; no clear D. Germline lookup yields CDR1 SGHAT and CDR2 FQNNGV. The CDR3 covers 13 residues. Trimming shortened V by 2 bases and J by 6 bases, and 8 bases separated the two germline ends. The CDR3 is CASSLYKGQPQHF. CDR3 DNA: TGTGCCAGCAGCTTATATAAGGGTCAGCCCCAGCATTTT.

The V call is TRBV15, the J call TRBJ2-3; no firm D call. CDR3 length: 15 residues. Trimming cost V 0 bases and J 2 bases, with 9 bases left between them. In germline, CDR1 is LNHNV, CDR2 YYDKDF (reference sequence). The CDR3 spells CATSRDGGFTDTQYF. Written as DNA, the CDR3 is TGTGCCACCAGCAGAGATGGCGGATTCACAGATACGCAGTATTTT.

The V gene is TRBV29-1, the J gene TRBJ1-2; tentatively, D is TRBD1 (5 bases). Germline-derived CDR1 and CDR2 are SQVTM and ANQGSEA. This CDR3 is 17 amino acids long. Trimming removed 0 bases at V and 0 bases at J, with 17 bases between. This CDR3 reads CSVEDVTGGRTNYGYTF. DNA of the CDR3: TGCAGCGTTGAAGATGTGACTGGGGGACGGACTAACTATGGCTACACCTTC. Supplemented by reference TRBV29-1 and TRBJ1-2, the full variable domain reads SAVISQKPSRDICQRGTSLTIQCQVDSQVTMMFWYRQQPGQSLTLIATANQGSEATYESGFVIDKFPISRPNLTFSTLTVSNMSPEDSSIYLCSVEDVTGGRTNYGYTFGSGTRLTVV.

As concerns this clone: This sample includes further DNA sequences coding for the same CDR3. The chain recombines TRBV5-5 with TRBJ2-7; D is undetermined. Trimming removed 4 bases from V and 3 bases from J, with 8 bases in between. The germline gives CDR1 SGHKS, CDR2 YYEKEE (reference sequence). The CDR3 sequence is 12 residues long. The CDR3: CASSPVSYEQYF. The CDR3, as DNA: TGTGCCAGCAGCCCTGTTAGCTACGAGCAGTACTTC.

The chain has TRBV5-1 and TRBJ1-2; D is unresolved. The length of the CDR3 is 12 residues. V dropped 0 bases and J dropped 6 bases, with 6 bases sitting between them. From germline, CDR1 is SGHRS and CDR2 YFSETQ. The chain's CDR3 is CASSLDVHGYTF. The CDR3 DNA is TGCGCCAGCAGCTTGGATGTCCATGGCTACACCTTC. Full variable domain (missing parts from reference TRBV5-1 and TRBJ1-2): KAGVTQTPRYLIKTRGQQVTLSCSPISGHRSVSWYQQTPGQGLQFLFEYFSETQRNKGNFPGRFSGRQFSNSRSEMNVSTLELGDSALYLCASSLDVHGYTFGSGTRLTVV.